The 14 T cell receptor beta chains below come from one sample, sequenced in a study of T cell responses to AZD1222 COVID-19 vaccine. The assay was immunoSEQ multiplex PCR, and TCRdb's table has in-frame clones only and misses some. Of more than 150,000 clones listed, 88% are singletons. This material consisted of peripheral blood, taken on day 0 of AZD1222 vaccination. The receptors shown here come from an adult in good health.

This clone was recorded only once. The rearrangement links TRBV11-2 to TRBJ1-1; D is ambiguous. There are 16 residues in the CDR3. From germline, CDR1 is SGHAT and CDR2 FQNNGV. The V and J ends lost 1 base and 3 bases respectively, with 15 bases between them. CDR3 DNA sequence: TGTGCCAGCAGCTTAGGAACGGGGATTGGCGACACTGAAGCTTTCTTT. It encodes CASSLGTGIGDTEAFF.

The chain joins TRBV11-2 to TRBJ1-1, with a weak D call TRBD1 (6 bases). The CDR3 loop spans 12 amino acids. Germline loops: CDR1 SGHAT, CDR2 FQNNGV. Trimming took 1 base from V and 11 from J, leaving 11 bases between them. This CDR3 reads CASSLVGGGAFF. The CDR3 DNA reads as TGTGCCAGCAGCTTAGTAGGGGGGGGTGCTTTCTTT.

This clone was observed once. The CDR3 DNA is TGTGCCAGTAGTATATCAGGGAAATTCGAAAAACTGTTTTTT. Protein sequence: CASSISGKFEKLFF. The gene calls are TRBV19 and TRBJ1-4, with D tentatively TRBD1 (5 bases). Germline lookup yields CDR1 LNHDA and CDR2 SQIVND (reference sequence). With 2 bases removed from V and 8 bases from J, the gap between germline ends came to 12 bases. This CDR3 is 14 amino acids long.

This chain uses TRBV6-1 with TRBJ1-3; D is unresolved. The CDR3 spans 14 residues. Germline V gene sequence: CDR1 MNHNS, CDR2 SASEGT. The V end lost 2 bases, the J end lost 7 bases, and 12 bases lay between the germline ends. The CDR3 loop is CASSEFSSRNTIYF. CDR3 DNA sequence: TGTGCCAGCAGTGAATTTAGCAGTCGGAACACCATATATTTT.

The chain recombines TRBV5-1 with TRBJ1-1; no firm D call. The V and J ends lost 0 bases and 1 base respectively, with 10 bases between them. The CDR3 extends over 15 amino acids. Germline V lookup: CDR1 SGHRS, CDR2 YFSETQ. In DNA form, the CDR3 reads TGCGCCAGCAGCTTGGCCGCGGAGGGGAACACTGAAGCTTTCTTT. Residues: CASSLAAEGNTEAFF.

V and J are TRBV7-9 and TRBJ2-3; TRBD1 aligns across 12 bases. Trimming cost V 2 bases and J 3 bases; bases outside gene matches: 9. Germline-derived CDR1 and CDR2 are SEHNR and FQNEAQ (reference sequence). The CDR3 length is 18 residues. CDR3 coding DNA: TGTGCCAGCAGCTTACCTTCCCGGGGACAGGGGGCGACAGATACGCAGTATTTT. Its protein is CASSLPSRGQGATDTQYF.

The chain joins TRBV27 to TRBJ1-1; the D gene is possibly TRBD1 (5 bases). Germline V gene data show CDR1 as MNHEY and CDR2 as SMNVEV (reference sequence). The V end was cut by 2 bases, the J end by 0 bases, with 7 bases between. CDR3 length: 14 residues. This CDR3 reads CASSLGTVNTEAFF. CDR3 coding DNA: TGTGCCAGCAGTTTAGGGACCGTGAACACTGAAGCTTTCTTT.

V and J are TRBV7-9 and TRBJ2-2, with TRBD2 identical over 8 bases. Germline V gene sequence: CDR1 SEHNR, CDR2 FQNEAQ (reference sequence). The CDR3 spans 16 residues. J gave up 4 bases and V 3 bases, and 7 bases lay outside the gene matches. CDR3 in amino acids: CASSFSGRVVTGELFF. The CDR3 region has the DNA TGTGCCAGCAGCTTCTCCGGGAGGGTTGTCACCGGGGAGCTGTTTTTT.

The V gene is TRBV11-3, the J gene TRBJ2-3; D is possibly TRBD2 (6 bases). CDR3 length: 13 amino acids. The V gene's germline CDR1 is SGHNT and CDR2 YENEEA. The V and J ends lost 4 bases and 3 bases respectively, with 8 bases between them. CDR3 in DNA: TGTGCCAGCAGCTCGGGGAGGACAGATACGCAGTATTTT. This sequence encodes CASSSGRTDTQYF.

This chain connects TRBV9 to TRBJ2-7; the match to TRBD2 covers 7 bases. The CDR3 covers 15 residues. V shed 4 bases, J shed 0 bases, and the junction held 7 bases outside the gene matches. Germline V gene data show CDR1 as SGDLS and CDR2 as YYNGEE. CDR3 bases: TGTGCCAGCAGCCCAGGACTAGGCGACTCCTACGAGCAGTACTTC. Translated: CASSPGLGDSYEQYF.

The rearrangement links TRBV19 to TRBJ2-1; 7 bases map to TRBD1. CDR1 is LNHDA, CDR2 SQIVND, per germline (reference sequence). V dropped 8 bases and J dropped 0; count of bases not matched to a gene: 4. This CDR3 region has 14 residues. The CDR3 loop reads CASSRDSSYNEQFF. As DNA, the CDR3 is TGTGCCAGTTCACGGGACAGCTCCTACAATGAGCAGTTCTTC.

This chain connects TRBV19 to TRBJ1-5, with a possible D match to TRBD1 (5 bases). The germline V gene has CDR1 LNHDA and CDR2 SQIVND (reference sequence). V shed 8 bases and J shed 15 bases, with 20 bases lying between them. The CDR3 is 12 amino acids. This CDR3 is CASSWRERDRHF. The CDR3 nucleotides are TGTGCCAGTTCATGGAGAGAAAGAGACAGGCATTTT.

This clone has more than one count but fewer than ten. The rearrangement links TRBV12-5 to TRBJ1-6; D is unresolved. V lost 7 bases, J lost 13 bases, and 14 bases lay in between. The CDR3 is 12 amino acids. Germline values: CDR1 LGHNT, CDR2 FRNRAP. The CDR3: CASALDAGPLHF. The CDR3 bases are TGTGCTAGTGCCCTTGACGCGGGCCCCCTCCACTTT.

The chain employs TRBV7-6 and TRBJ2-1; 8 nucleotides agree with TRBD1. V lost 1 base and J lost 8; bases outside the gene matches: 7. Germline CDR1 SGHVS, CDR2 FNYEAQ. The CDR3 has 15 amino acids. The CDR3 region is CASSLGRGPWDEQFF. The DNA for the CDR3 is TGTGCCAGCAGCTTAGGCAGGGGGCCTTGGGATGAGCAGTTCTTC.